The text below deals with one T cell receptor (beta chain). Resolution of symptoms, clearance, or two negative PCRs was present in recovered Cohort 3 donors. These data are taken from a study of blood T cell repertoires in COVID-19. Sequencing was performed with immunoSEQ multiplex PCR; in TCRdb, only in-frame clones are kept and a portion is missing. The data contain a few hundred thousand clones, 81% of them singletons. This CDR3 comprises 14 residues. Germline CDR1 LNHDA, CDR2 SQIVND (reference sequence). Trimming cost V 6 bases and J 6 bases; bases outside gene matches: 3. The sequenced sample consisted of PBMCs or T cells enriched from blood (not recorded which). The TCR sequence derives from a man aged 40-50 years who had recovered from COVID-19. The V gene is TRBV19, the J gene TRBJ2-3; TRBD2 agrees at 13 bases. The CDR3 coding sequence is TGTGCCAGTAGCTGGACTAGCGGGGGCGATACGCAGTATTTT. It yields the protein CASSWTSGGDTQYF.